A single sample is the source of the 31 T cell receptor beta chains below, sequenced in a study of blood T cell repertoires in COVID-19 (dated by TCRdb to 2018 to 2021). The library was obtained by the immunoSEQ multiplex PCR assay. TCRdb took this table from immuneACCESS and kept in-frame rearrangements with V and J called. Such tables lack part of the clones; where checked against another copy, unresolved V genes explain under half of the gap, and the rest is unexplained. For this sample the table gives 72,000 or so clones, of which 80% to 90% were detected only once. The leading ten clones occupy roughly 5% of the sample. Sequenced: peripheral blood. The receptors were sampled from a man aged 45 to 65 with active COVID-19.

This sequence joins TRBV7-3 and TRBJ1-1; D is perhaps TRBD1 (5 bases). This CDR3 has 14 residues. V was cut by 5 bases and J by 1 base, with 11 bases left in between. Looked up from germline, CDR1 is SGHTA and CDR2 is FQGTGA. The CDR3 DNA reads as TGTGCCAGCAGCCTAGGACATTCGAACACTGAAGCTTTCTTT. It translates to CASSLGHSNTEAFF.

V gene TRBV7-9 combines with J gene TRBJ2-7; possibly TRBD2 for D (6 bases). Germline V gives CDR1 SEHNR, CDR2 FQNEAQ (reference sequence). The CDR3 is 15 residues long. Deletions cut 5 bases from V and 4 bases from J, with 18 bases between. The CDR3, as DNA: TGTGCCAGCAGCCCCCCGGGGGACTGGAATTACGAGCAGTACTTC. This encodes CASSPPGDWNYEQYF.

V and J are TRBV4-3 and TRBJ2-2; possible D gene TRBD2, 5 bases. The CDR3 extends over 18 amino acids. CDR1 is LGHNA and CDR2 is YSLEER in the germline V gene. The ends were cut back, 5 bases at V and 1 base at J, with 20 bases in the middle. The CDR3 sequence is CASSSPKIGGWNTGELFF. DNA of the CDR3: TGCGCCAGCAGCTCCCCCAAGATAGGAGGTTGGAACACCGGGGAGCTGTTTTTT.

The V gene is TRBV6-2 or TRBV6-3, the J gene TRBJ2-7; 8 nucleotides match TRBD2. From germline, CDR1 is MNHEY and CDR2 SVGEGT. J gave up 2 bases and V 1 base, and 7 bases lay outside the gene matches. The CDR3 has 16 residues. The CDR3 bases are TGTGCCAGCAGTTACTGGGGGACTAGTGGTCCCTACGAGCAGTACTTC. Translated, it gives CASSYWGTSGPYEQYF.

This clone was observed at least ten times. The J gene is TRBJ2-2, the V gene TRBV12-3 or TRBV12-4; tentative D call: TRBD2 (6 bases). This CDR3 is 13 amino acids long. V was trimmed by 5 bases and J by 7 bases, leaving 11 bases between them. In DNA, the CDR3 is TGTGCCAGCAGTCCGCTTAGCGGCGGGGAGCTGTTTTTT. Amino acid sequence: CASSPLSGGELFF.

The sample holds one count of this clone. The chain is built from TRBV27 and TRBJ1-2; D may be TRBD1 (5 bases). The germline V gene has CDR1 MNHEY and CDR2 SMNVEV (reference sequence). Trimming took 2 bases from V and 4 from J, leaving 14 bases between them. The CDR3 extends over 15 amino acids. For the CDR3, the DNA is TGTGCCAGCAGTTTAATGCCACCGGGGGGCTATGGCTACACCTTC. It encodes CASSLMPPGGYGYTF.

The chain's CDR3 is CASSFLIAGATGEQFF. In DNA, the CDR3 is TGTGCCAGCAGTTTCCTCATAGCGGGAGCTACGGGGGAGCAGTTCTTC. This chain links TRBV27 with TRBJ2-1; 9 nucleotides agree with TRBD2. This CDR3 spans 16 amino acids. J was trimmed by 10 bases and V by 3 bases; bases with no gene match: 13. CDR1 and CDR2 (germline): MNHEY, SMNVEV (reference sequence).

This rearrangement joins TRBV14 to TRBJ2-5; D may be TRBD2 (6 bases). V was pared by 0 bases and J by 1 base, with 9 bases between. The CDR3 extends over 15 amino acids. Germline-derived CDR1 and CDR2 are SGHDN and FVKESK. The CDR3 reads CASSQEFGSQETQYF. The CDR3 nucleotides read TGTGCCAGCAGCCAAGAGTTCGGGAGCCAAGAGACCCAGTACTTC.

The chain is built from TRBV2 and TRBJ1-1; D possibly corresponds to TRBD1 (5 bases). The germline CDR1 and CDR2 sequences are SNHLY and FYNNEI. The ends were cut back, 2 bases at V and 1 base at J, with 5 bases in the middle. CDR3 length: 13 residues. CDR3 bases: TGTGCCAGCAGTGAACAGGGGAACACTGAAGCTTTCTTT. Protein product: CASSEQGNTEAFF.

This clone has more than one count but fewer than ten. This chain joins TRBV28 and TRBJ1-1; 9 bases agree with TRBD1. CDR3 size: 12 residues. CDR1 MDHEN and CDR2 SYDVKM come from the germline V gene. In nucleotides, the CDR3 is TGTGCAGCACAGGGGGCGGGGACTGAAGCTTTCTTT. Translated, it gives CAAQGAGTEAFF.

This chain connects TRBV28 to TRBJ1-1; D is uncertain. The germline gives CDR1 MDHEN, CDR2 SYDVKM. V lost 2 bases and J lost 1, with 8 bases in between. The CDR3 runs 14 residues. Here the CDR3 DNA reads TGTGCCAGCAGTTTAGAGGGTCCGAACACTGAAGCTTTCTTT. Translated, it gives CASSLEGPNTEAFF.

The genes are TRBV30 and TRBJ2-7; D might be TRBD1 (6 bases). This CDR3 comprises 15 residues. Germline CDR1 and CDR2: GTSNPN and SVGIG (reference sequence). The germline V and J ends were trimmed by 0 bases and 4 bases, with 16 bases remaining between them. The CDR3 sequence is CAWSVRQGINYEQYF. Written as DNA, the CDR3 is TGTGCCTGGAGTGTACGTCAGGGGATAAATTACGAGCAGTACTTC. Complete variable domain (other parts from reference TRBV30 and TRBJ2-7): SQTIHQWPATLVQPVGSPLSLECTVEGTSNPNLYWYRQAAGRGLQLLFYSVGIGQISSEVPQNLSASRPQDRQFILSSKKLLLSDSGFYLCAWSVRQGINYEQYFGPGTRLTVT.

The chain links TRBV5-4 to TRBJ1-1; 9 bases map to TRBD1. The CDR3 loop spans 15 amino acids. V lost 4 bases, J lost 3 bases, and 7 bases stayed unmatched. CDR1 and CDR2 from the germline V gene are SGHNT and YYREEE (reference sequence). The CDR3 DNA sequence: TGTGCCAGCAGCAAGGACAGGGGCACGGACACTGAAGCTTTCTTT. Translated, it gives CASSKDRGTDTEAFF.

The chain recombines TRBV2 with TRBJ1-1; D gene ambiguous. V was cut by 7 bases and J by 1 base, with 13 bases left in between. This CDR3 is built from 14 residues. Germline V gives CDR1 SNHLY, CDR2 FYNNEI. The CDR3 DNA is TGTGCCAGCATCAAAGGCGAGGGGAACACTGAAGCTTTCTTT. It specifies CASIKGEGNTEAFF.

The rearrangement joins TRBV27 to TRBJ1-1; 10 bases map to TRBD1. This CDR3 is built from 16 residues. Trimming cost V 5 bases and J 1 base; bases outside gene matches: 7. Germline CDR1 MNHEY, CDR2 SMNVEV (reference sequence). Written as DNA, the CDR3 is TGTGCCAGCAGTAAAGGGACAGGGGTATCGAACACTGAAGCTTTCTTT. This gives the protein CASSKGTGVSNTEAFF.

This chain joins TRBV9 and TRBJ2-4, with 8 bases lining up with TRBD2. Germline assignment: CDR1 SGDLS and CDR2 YYNGEE. Germline trimming cut 2 bases from V and 6 bases from J; bases unmatched to any gene: 4. CDR3 length: 14 residues. The CDR3, as DNA: TGTGCCAGCAGCGTCGGGACTAGAGGAAACATTCAGTACTTC. Translating gives CASSVGTRGNIQYF.

The genes are TRBV19 and TRBJ2-2, with 9 bases lining up with TRBD1. The CDR3 runs 11 residues. Trimming took 4 bases from V and 13 from J; bases not matched to a gene: 1. Germline lookup yields CDR1 LNHDA and CDR2 SQIVND (reference sequence). CDR3 protein: CASSTDRGLFF. CDR3 in DNA: TGTGCCAGTAGTACGGACAGGGGGCTGTTTTTT.

V and J are TRBV30 and TRBJ1-2, with TRBD1 matching 7 bases. This CDR3 region has 12 residues. The germline CDR1 and CDR2 sequences are GTSNPN and SVGIG (reference sequence). The V gene end was trimmed by 4 bases and the J gene end by 7 bases; junction bases not matched to a gene: 6. The DNA of the CDR3 is TGTGCCTGGACCCTCGGACAGGTTGGCTACACCTTC. Its translation: CAWTLGQVGYTF.

The chain is built from TRBV28 and TRBJ1-2; 7 nucleotides agree with TRBD1. From germline, CDR1 is MDHEN and CDR2 SYDVKM. The CDR3 loop spans 16 amino acids. Trimming cost V 7 bases and J 7 bases; bases outside gene matches: 18. The CDR3 reads CASIDRVFSSEGGYTF. The CDR3 nucleotides read TGTGCCAGCATTGACAGGGTTTTTTCCTCCGAAGGTGGCTACACCTTC.

The V and J genes are TRBV12-3 or TRBV12-4 and TRBJ2-1; the D is unclear. The CDR3 extends over 13 amino acids. V lost 1 base to trimming and J lost 4 bases, with 5 bases between them. CDR3 sequence: CASSLVEYNEQFF. Written as DNA, the CDR3 is TGTGCCAGCAGTTTAGTCGAGTACAATGAGCAGTTCTTC.

The V call is TRBV7-3, the J call TRBJ1-1, with TRBD1 matching 7 bases. The V segment lost 1 base and the J segment 1 base; nucleotides outside the gene matches: 0. This CDR3 comprises 14 residues. In germline, CDR1 is SGHTA, CDR2 FQGTGA. DNA for the CDR3: TGTGCCAGCAGCTTAAAGGGGGCGAACACTGAAGCTTTCTTT. Its translation: CASSLKGANTEAFF.

The CDR3, as DNA: TGTGCCAGCAGCCGAGGGGCAGGGGCAGAGACCGGGGAGCTGTTTTTT. Translating it yields CASSRGAGAETGELFF. The chain joins TRBV7-8 to TRBJ2-2, with a tentative D call TRBD1 (6 bases). This CDR3 region has 16 residues. Trimming took 5 bases from V and 5 from J, leaving 18 bases between them. CDR1 is SGHVS, CDR2 FQNEAQ, per germline.

The gene calls are TRBV7-9 and TRBJ2-7; perhaps TRBD2 as D (7 bases). The V gene lost 5 bases and the J gene lost 1 base, with 15 bases spanning the gap. This CDR3 contains 15 residues. The germline V gene has CDR1 SEHNR and CDR2 FQNEAQ (reference sequence). Here the CDR3 reads CASSPRGGGSYEQYF. Written as DNA, the CDR3 is TGTGCCAGCAGCCCCCGAGGGGGGGGGTCCTACGAGCAGTACTTC.

Only one count was recorded for this clone. The chain combines TRBV7-8 with TRBJ2-2, with 8 bases aligning to TRBD2. In germline, CDR1 is SGHVS, CDR2 FQNEAQ. The junction had 4 bases not matched to a gene; V was cut back by 4 bases and J by 0 bases. This CDR3 spans 16 amino acids. This chain's CDR3 is CASSSRGGSNTGELFF. CDR3 in DNA: TGTGCCAGCAGCTCACGCGGGGGGTCGAACACCGGGGAGCTGTTTTTT.

This clone appeared a single time. The V gene is TRBV9, the J gene TRBJ1-6, with D tentatively TRBD1 (6 bases). Trimming shortened V by 3 bases and J by 7 bases, and 17 bases separated the two germline ends. The germline CDR1 and CDR2 sequences are SGDLS and YYNGEE. The CDR3 is 16 amino acids. The CDR3 loop is CASSEKGKGTNSPLHF. CDR3 bases: TGTGCCAGCAGCGAAAAGGGGAAGGGGACAAATTCACCCCTCCACTTT.

The chain couples TRBV24-1 to TRBJ2-7; D perhaps matches TRBD1 (5 bases). The ends were cut back, 0 bases at V and 5 bases at J, with 19 bases in the middle. The germline gives CDR1 KGHDR, CDR2 SFDVKD. The length of the CDR3 is 17 residues. CDR3 residues: CATSDLLESRDGDEQYF. In nucleotides, the CDR3 is TGTGCCACCAGTGATTTGCTGGAGAGCAGGGATGGAGACGAGCAGTACTTC.

The genes are TRBV2 and TRBJ1-2; perhaps TRBD1 as D (6 bases). Germline CDR1 SNHLY, CDR2 FYNNEI. The V gene lost 6 bases and the J gene lost 4 bases, with 15 bases spanning the gap. This CDR3 contains 14 residues. The chain's CDR3 is CASSVGQGIYGYTF. The CDR3 DNA is TGTGCCAGCAGCGTGGGGCAGGGGATCTATGGCTACACCTTC.

The rearrangement links TRBV3-1 (or the pseudogene TRBV3-2) to TRBJ1-2, with TRBD1 as a possible D gene (5 bases). The germline V gene encodes CDR1 LGHDT and CDR2 YNNKEL (reference sequence). CDR3 length equals 17 residues. V was shortened by 1 base and J by 0 bases, with 15 bases between the two germline ends. The CDR3 loop is CASSQGVRAGPNYGYTF. For the CDR3, the DNA is TGTGCCAGCAGCCAAGGGGTCCGCGCAGGGCCTAACTATGGCTACACCTTC.

This chain uses TRBV2 with TRBJ1-1; possibly TRBD1 for D (5 bases). V was clipped by 7 bases and J by 1 base, with 19 bases between them. From germline, CDR1 is SNHLY and CDR2 FYNNEI. The CDR3 sequence is 16 residues long. CDR3 in DNA: TGTGCCAGCATACACCTGCTTGGGGGGGAGAACACTGAAGCTTTCTTT. Residues: CASIHLLGGENTEAFF. The full variable domain, completed using reference TRBV2 and TRBJ1-1, is EPEVTQTPSHQVTQMGQEVILRCVPISNHLYFYWYRQILGQKVEFLVSFYNNEISEKSEIFDDQFSVERPDGSNFTLKIRSTKLEDSAMYFCASIHLLGGENTEAFFGQGTRLTVV.

This chain joins TRBV18 and TRBJ2-7, with TRBD1 as a possible D gene (5 bases). Trimming shortened V by 3 bases and J by 2 bases, and 14 bases separated the two germline ends. CDR1 is KGHSH, CDR2 LQKENI, per germline. CDR3 size: 15 residues. CDR3 in DNA: TGTGCCAGCTCACCCGGGCCGCAGGGTACCTACGAGCAGTACTTC. Translated, it gives CASSPGPQGTYEQYF.

V usage is TRBV20-1 and J usage is TRBJ1-6, with D hard to call. Germline values: CDR1 DFQATT, CDR2 SNEGSKA (reference sequence). V was cut by 6 bases and J by 9 bases, with 9 bases left in between. The CDR3 length is 11 residues. The CDR3 reads CSATLGSPLHF. CDR3 DNA sequence: TGCAGTGCGACTTTAGGTTCACCCCTCCACTTT.